This TCR beta chain is drawn from a study of T cells expressing NK-cell markers. Following a re-call of the 5' RACE reads, TCRdb has one entry per CDR3 protein and lacks DNA. Its table records roughly 380,000 distinct CDR3 sequences. Study findings and constraints: About 6 donors had dominant NKG2C+ clonotypes that comprised about 1.0-8% of their CD8+ T cells.

CDR1 is MNHNS, CDR2 SASEGT, per germline. This CDR3 is built from 15 residues. Points on this clonotype: The antigen is not known.

The chain is built from TRBV6-1 and TRBJ2-5. The sequence derives from a man aged 18-69 years in good health. The material sequenced was blood T cells: a sorted CD56 or NKG2C T cell subset, CD4+ or CD8+ T cells, or bulk PBMC T cells (not recorded which). The CDR3 spells CASSKKVGDQETQYF.